This record looks at one T cell receptor (beta chain) sequence and its context. The antigen remains undetermined. A much larger clone sits a single nucleotide away, making a read error possible. Germline V lookup: CDR1 MNHEY, CDR2 SVGEGT. V was pared by 8 bases and J by 5 bases, with 27 bases between. The CDR3 consists of 17 residues. Time point reported: persistent/refractory GD, antithyroid drugs over 5 years with positive TRAb. PBMC RNA served as the TCR library source. These data originate in a study of regulatory T cells in long-lasting Graves disease. The TCR beta library used iRepertoire HTBI primers with Arm-PCR amplification of CDR3. TCRdb re-derived calls from the multiplex PCR reads in MiXCR, one entry per CDR3 protein. The sample records 400,000 to 500,000 distinct CDR3 sequences, 21% being singletons. Study-wide results and limits: Persistent Graves' disease cases displayed lower TCR diversity than newly diagnosed ones.

Sequencing used peripheral blood mononuclear cells (PBMCs), obtained when the disease was refractory, from a patient treated with antithyroid drugs. The chain combines TRBV6-2 or TRBV6-3 with TRBJ1-1, with D perhaps matching TRBD1 (5 bases). The TCR comes from a female donor with Graves disease. CDR3 coding DNA: TGTGCCAGCGGATATAATGCACGGGAGGTAAAGGGGACTGAAGCTTTCTTT. Protein product: CASGYNAREVKGTEAFF.